A single sample is the source of the 5 T cell receptor beta chains below, sequenced in a study of memory CD4+ T cells and cytomegalovirus serostatus. The sort gate was single viable CD3+CD4+CD8-CD45RO+ cells for memory CD4+ T cells. Generated by immunoSEQ multiplex PCR, the TCRdb table keeps only in-frame clones and is missing some. The sample has 40,000 to 55,000 clones; around 82% are singletons. Sequenced: memory CD4+ T cells from blood. Every receptor here comes from an adult in good health and CMV-seropositive.

The V gene is TRBV25-1, the J gene TRBJ1-1; D gene uncertain. V was trimmed by 1 base and J by 7 bases, leaving 7 bases between them. This CDR3 comprises 12 residues. Germline-derived CDR1 and CDR2 are MGHDK and SYGVNS. The CDR3: CASSESRGEAFF. CDR3 DNA sequence: TGTGCCAGCAGTGAATCCAGAGGTGAAGCTTTCTTT.

The chain couples TRBV9 to TRBJ2-3; perhaps TRBD1 as D (6 bases). Per the germline V gene, CDR1 is SGDLS and CDR2 is YYNGEE. This CDR3 region has 14 residues. V was shortened by 0 bases and J by 4 bases, with 9 bases between the two germline ends. The CDR3 DNA sequence: TGTGCCAGCAGCGTAGCCGGGACATCAGATACGCAGTATTTT. Translating it yields CASSVAGTSDTQYF.

CDR3 sequence: CASSPQARNGYTF. In DNA, the CDR3 is TGTGCCAGCAGCCCACAAGCAAGGAATGGCTACACCTTC. The chain links TRBV7-9 to TRBJ1-2; the D is unclear. From germline, CDR1 is SEHNR and CDR2 FQNEAQ (reference sequence). Trimming took off 5 bases at V and 6 bases at J, with 13 bases between the two ends. CDR3 length: 13 amino acids.

This chain links TRBV11-2 with TRBJ1-2, with TRBD1 identical over 7 bases. CDR3 size: 13 residues. V was clipped by 5 bases and J by 5 bases; unmatched bases: 5. CDR1 and CDR2 from the germline V gene are SGHAT and FQNNGV. The CDR3 nucleotides are TGTGCCAGCAGCCCGGGACAGAAATATGGCTACACCTTC. This translates into CASSPGQKYGYTF. Variable domain in full (rest from reference TRBV11-2 and TRBJ1-2): EAGVAQSPRYKIIEKRQSVAFWCNPISGHATLYWYQQILGQGPKLLIQFQNNGVVDDSQLPKDRFSAERLKGVDSTLKIQPAKLEDSAVYLCASSPGQKYGYTFGSGTRLTVV.

This clone occurred a few times. CDR3 residues: CASSTQRRSDQPQHF. The CDR3 region has the DNA TGTGCCAGCAGCACCCAACGGCGGTCAGATCAGCCCCAGCATTTT. The chain has TRBV28 and TRBJ1-5; no definite D call. This CDR3 is built from 15 residues. Germline lookup yields CDR1 MDHEN and CDR2 SYDVKM. Deletions cut 6 bases from V and 5 bases from J, with 17 bases between.